These 11 T cell receptor beta chains share one sample of origin, sequenced in a study of CD8 T cells in ankylosing spondylitis. Each CDR3 protein is one row after TCRdb ran MiXCR on the 5' RACE reads. The sample consists of around 300,000 distinct CDR3 sequences, under 25% of them appearing once. Sequences were obtained from blood, either unsorted or a sorted T cell fraction (not recorded which). The receptors stem from a female donor with ankylosing spondylitis or in good health (not recorded which).

This clonotype was found a few times. The genes are TRBV7-9 and TRBJ1-1; D is unresolved. Germline assignment: CDR1 SEHNR and CDR2 FQNEAQ (reference sequence). The CDR3 extends over 16 amino acids. The V and J ends lost 0 bases and 1 base respectively, with 12 bases between them. The CDR3 region has the DNA TGTGCCAGCAGCTTAGCGGTAGGCGCCGGGAACACTGAAGCTTTCTTT. This encodes CASSLAVGAGNTEAFF.

The rearrangement links TRBV6-1 to TRBJ2-7; 15 positions agree with TRBD2. CDR1 is MNHNS, CDR2 SASEGT, per germline. The CDR3 has 15 amino acids. V dropped 5 bases and J dropped 2; count of bases not matched to a gene: 1. CDR3 coding DNA: TGTGCCAGCAGTCGGACTAGCGGGAGGGCCTACGAGCAGTACTTC. Translating gives CASSRTSGRAYEQYF.

This clonotype was seen only a few times. The chain has TRBV30 and TRBJ2-5; no reliable D call. Trimming took 2 bases from V and 3 from J, leaving 10 bases between them. CDR3 length equals 13 residues. Germline CDR1 and CDR2: GTSNPN and SVGIG (reference sequence). The CDR3 region is CAWSLSRKETQYF. CDR3 in DNA: TGTGCCTGGAGTTTATCCCGGAAAGAGACCCAGTACTTC.

This chain joins TRBV6-5 and TRBJ2-1; possible D gene TRBD2, 6 bases. Trimming removed 2 bases at V and 10 bases at J, with 18 bases between. Germline V gene sequence: CDR1 MNHEY, CDR2 SVGAGI. CDR3 length: 15 amino acids. The CDR3 region has the DNA TGTGCCAGCAGTTACCGGAGGGTGGGGAGCGGCGAGCAGTTCTTC. Translated: CASSYRRVGSGEQFF.

There are a few counts of this clonotype. The chain couples TRBV7-6 to TRBJ1-1; maybe TRBD1 (5 bases). V lost 0 bases, J lost 0 bases, and 5 bases lay in between. Germline CDR1 is SGHVS and CDR2 is FNYEAQ. CDR3 length equals 14 residues. CDR3 sequence: CASSLARVNTEAFF. The CDR3 DNA sequence: TGTGCCAGCAGCTTAGCCAGGGTGAACACTGAAGCTTTCTTT.

This clonotype has a handful of counts. V is TRBV12-3 or TRBV12-4 and J is TRBJ1-1; D remains unclear. The CDR3 loop spans 14 amino acids. V was clipped by 3 bases and J by 5 bases, with 13 bases between them. The CDR3 here is CASSFLRSGTEAFF. The DNA of the CDR3 is TGTGCCAGCAGTTTTTTACGGTCGGGAACTGAAGCTTTCTTT.

There are a few counts of this clonotype. The CDR3 reads CSVEVSGRGTGELFF. CDR3 nucleotides: TGCAGCGTTGAAGTTAGCGGGAGAGGGACCGGGGAGCTGTTTTTT. The chain employs TRBV29-1 and TRBJ2-2; TRBD2 matches at 9 bases. The CDR3 loop spans 15 amino acids. The V gene end was trimmed by 1 base and the J gene end by 5 bases; junction bases not matched to a gene: 5. CDR1 is SQVTM and CDR2 is ANQGSEA in the germline V gene.

This clonotype was detected a few times. J is TRBJ2-7 and V is TRBV18; a possible D gene is TRBD1 (6 bases). With 1 base removed from V and 0 bases from J, the gap between germline ends came to 10 bases. The length of the CDR3 is 15 residues. Germline V CDR1 and CDR2: KGHSH, LQKENI. The CDR3 spells CASSPRQATSYEQYF. CDR3 bases: TGTGCCAGCTCACCACGACAGGCAACCTCCTACGAGCAGTACTTC.

This clonotype has ten or more counts. The rearrangement uses TRBV20-1 and TRBJ2-1; 10 bases fit TRBD2. CDR1 DFQATT and CDR2 SNEGSKA come from the germline V gene (reference sequence). CDR3 length: 13 amino acids. V shed 8 bases and J 8 bases; nucleotides not matched to a gene: 9. The CDR3 coding sequence is TGCAGTTCAAGCGGGGGGGCGGTGGATGAGCAGTTCTTC. It is translated as CSSSGGAVDEQFF.

The rearrangement joins TRBV6-5 to TRBJ2-7; 7 bases are shared with TRBD2. CDR3 length equals 16 residues. The ends lost 4 bases at V and 4 bases at J; junction bases unmatched: 13. The germline CDR1 and CDR2 sequences are MNHEY and SVGAGI. CDR3 nucleotides: TGTGCCAGCAGTTTCATAGTTGCGGGAGACCTTTACGAGCAGTACTTC. Its translation: CASSFIVAGDLYEQYF.

This clonotype was detected a few times. V and J are TRBV28 and TRBJ2-2; TRBD2 might be the D (5 bases). The V gene lost 5 bases and the J gene lost 7 bases, with 20 bases spanning the gap. Germline V CDR1 and CDR2: MDHEN, SYDVKM. This CDR3 has 16 amino acids. CDR3 residues: CASSLWFRDGVGELFF. The DNA for the CDR3 is TGTGCCAGCAGTCTTTGGTTTCGGGATGGGGTCGGGGAGCTGTTTTTT.